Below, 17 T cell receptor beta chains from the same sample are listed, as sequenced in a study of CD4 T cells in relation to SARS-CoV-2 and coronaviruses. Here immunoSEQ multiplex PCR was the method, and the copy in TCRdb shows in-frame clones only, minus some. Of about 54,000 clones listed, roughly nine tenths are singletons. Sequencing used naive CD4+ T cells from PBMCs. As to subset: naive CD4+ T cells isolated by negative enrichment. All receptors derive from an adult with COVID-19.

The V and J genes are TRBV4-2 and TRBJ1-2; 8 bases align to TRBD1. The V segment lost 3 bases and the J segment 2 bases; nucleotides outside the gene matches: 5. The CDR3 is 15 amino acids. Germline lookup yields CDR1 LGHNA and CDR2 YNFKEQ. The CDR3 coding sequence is TGTGCCAGCAGCCACCCGGACAGGGAGAACTATGGCTACACCTTC. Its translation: CASSHPDRENYGYTF.

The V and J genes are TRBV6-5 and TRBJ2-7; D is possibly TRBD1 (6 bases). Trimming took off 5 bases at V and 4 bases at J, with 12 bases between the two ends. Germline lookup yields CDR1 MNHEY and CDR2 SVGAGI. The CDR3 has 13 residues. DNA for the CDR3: TGTGCCAGCAGTAAGAGGGGGTATTACGAGCAGTACTTC. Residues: CASSKRGYYEQYF.

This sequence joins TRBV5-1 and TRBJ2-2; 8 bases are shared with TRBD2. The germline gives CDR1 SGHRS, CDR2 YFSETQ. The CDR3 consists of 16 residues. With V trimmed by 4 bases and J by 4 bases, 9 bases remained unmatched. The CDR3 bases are TGCGCCAGCAGCGTAGCCGGGAGGGTTGCCACCGGGGAGCTGTTTTTT. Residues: CASSVAGRVATGELFF.

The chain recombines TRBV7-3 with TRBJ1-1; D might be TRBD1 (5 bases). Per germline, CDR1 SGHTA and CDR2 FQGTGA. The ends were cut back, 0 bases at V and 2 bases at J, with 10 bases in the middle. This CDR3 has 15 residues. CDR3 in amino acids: CASSLTGGRNTEAFF. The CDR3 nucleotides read TGTGCCAGCAGCTTAACGGGGGGGAGAAACACTGAAGCTTTCTTT.

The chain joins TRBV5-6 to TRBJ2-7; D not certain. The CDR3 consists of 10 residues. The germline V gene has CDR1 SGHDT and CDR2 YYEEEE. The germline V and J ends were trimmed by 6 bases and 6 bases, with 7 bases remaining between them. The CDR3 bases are TGTGCCAGCACAGCGCGCGAGCAGTACTTC. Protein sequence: CASTAREQYF.

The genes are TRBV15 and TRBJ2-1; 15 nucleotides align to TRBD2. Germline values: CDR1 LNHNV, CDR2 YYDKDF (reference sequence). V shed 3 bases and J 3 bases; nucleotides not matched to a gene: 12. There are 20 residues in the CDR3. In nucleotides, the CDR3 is TGTGCCACCAGCAGGGCAGGGACTAGCGGGAGGACAGCCCTCTACAATGAGCAGTTCTTC. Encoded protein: CATSRAGTSGRTALYNEQFF.

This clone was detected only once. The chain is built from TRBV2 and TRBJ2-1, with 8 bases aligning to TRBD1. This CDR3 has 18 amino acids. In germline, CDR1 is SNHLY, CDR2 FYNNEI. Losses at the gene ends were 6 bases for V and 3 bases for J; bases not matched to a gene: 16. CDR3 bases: TGTGCCAGCAGGGCCGACAGGGGATTTCGAGTGGGCTACAATGAGCAGTTCTTC. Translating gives CASRADRGFRVGYNEQFF.

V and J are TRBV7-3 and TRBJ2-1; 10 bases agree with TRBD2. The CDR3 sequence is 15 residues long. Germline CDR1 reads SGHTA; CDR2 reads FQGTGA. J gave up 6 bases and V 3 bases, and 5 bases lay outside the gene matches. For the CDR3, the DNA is TGTGCCAGCAGCTTCCAGGGACTAGCGTCCAATGAGCAGTTCTTC. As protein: CASSFQGLASNEQFF.

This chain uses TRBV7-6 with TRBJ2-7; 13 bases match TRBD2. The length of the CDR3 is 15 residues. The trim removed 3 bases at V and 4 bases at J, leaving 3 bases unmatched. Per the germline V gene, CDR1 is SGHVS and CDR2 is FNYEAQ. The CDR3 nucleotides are TGTGCCAGCAGCTTCGGGACTAGCGGGATATACGAGCAGTACTTC. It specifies CASSFGTSGIYEQYF.

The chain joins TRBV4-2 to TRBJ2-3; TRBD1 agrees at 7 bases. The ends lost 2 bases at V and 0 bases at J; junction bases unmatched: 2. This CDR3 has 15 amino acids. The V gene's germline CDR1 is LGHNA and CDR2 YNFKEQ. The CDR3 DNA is TGTGCCAGCAGCCAAACAGGGGTTAGCACAGATACGCAGTATTTT. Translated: CASSQTGVSTDTQYF.

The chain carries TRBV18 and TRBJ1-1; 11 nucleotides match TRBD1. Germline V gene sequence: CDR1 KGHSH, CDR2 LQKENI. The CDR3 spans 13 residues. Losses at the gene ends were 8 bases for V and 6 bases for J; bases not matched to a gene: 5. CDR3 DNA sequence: TGTGCCAGCCACGGGACAGGGGGGGCTGAAGCTTTCTTT. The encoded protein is CASHGTGGAEAFF.

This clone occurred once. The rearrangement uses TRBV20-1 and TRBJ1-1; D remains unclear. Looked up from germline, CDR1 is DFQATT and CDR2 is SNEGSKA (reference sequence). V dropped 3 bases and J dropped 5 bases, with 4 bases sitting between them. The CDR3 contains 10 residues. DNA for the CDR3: TGCAGTGCTAGGGAAACTGAAGCTTTCTTT. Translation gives CSARETEAFF.

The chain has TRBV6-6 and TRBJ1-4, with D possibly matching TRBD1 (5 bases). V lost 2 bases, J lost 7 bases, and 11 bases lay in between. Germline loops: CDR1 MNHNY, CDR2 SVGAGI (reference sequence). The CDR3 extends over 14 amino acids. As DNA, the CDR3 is TGTGCCAGCAGTTACCGGGGGGGAGGTGAAAAACTGTTTTTT. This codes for CASSYRGGGEKLFF.

As DNA, the CDR3 is TGTGCCAGCAGTTTAGCGTCCTCCTTCTATGGCTACACCTTC. Its translation: CASSLASSFYGYTF. The chain uses TRBV28 and TRBJ1-2; no clear D gene. Germline-derived CDR1 and CDR2 are MDHEN and SYDVKM. The CDR3 is 14 amino acids. V lost 2 bases and J 4 bases, leaving 11 bases between the germline ends.

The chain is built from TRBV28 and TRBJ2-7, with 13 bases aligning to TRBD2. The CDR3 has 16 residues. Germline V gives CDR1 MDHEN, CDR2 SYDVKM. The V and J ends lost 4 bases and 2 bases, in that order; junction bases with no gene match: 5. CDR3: CASSSGLAGETYEQYF. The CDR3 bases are TGTGCCAGCAGTTCCGGACTAGCGGGAGAAACCTACGAGCAGTACTTC.

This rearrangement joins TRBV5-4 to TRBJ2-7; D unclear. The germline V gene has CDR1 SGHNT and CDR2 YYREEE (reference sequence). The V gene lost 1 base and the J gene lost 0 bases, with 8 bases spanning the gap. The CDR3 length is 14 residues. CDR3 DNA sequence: TGTGCCAGCAGCTTGCCGCAGAGCTCCTACGAGCAGTACTTC. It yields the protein CASSLPQSSYEQYF.

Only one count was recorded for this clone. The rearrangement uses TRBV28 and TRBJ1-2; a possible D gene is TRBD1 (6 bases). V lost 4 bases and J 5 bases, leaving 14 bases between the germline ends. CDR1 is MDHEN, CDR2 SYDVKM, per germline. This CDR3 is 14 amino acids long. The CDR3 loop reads CASSSPGEGYGYTF. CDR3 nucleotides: TGTGCCAGCAGTTCACCAGGGGAGGGGTATGGCTACACCTTC.